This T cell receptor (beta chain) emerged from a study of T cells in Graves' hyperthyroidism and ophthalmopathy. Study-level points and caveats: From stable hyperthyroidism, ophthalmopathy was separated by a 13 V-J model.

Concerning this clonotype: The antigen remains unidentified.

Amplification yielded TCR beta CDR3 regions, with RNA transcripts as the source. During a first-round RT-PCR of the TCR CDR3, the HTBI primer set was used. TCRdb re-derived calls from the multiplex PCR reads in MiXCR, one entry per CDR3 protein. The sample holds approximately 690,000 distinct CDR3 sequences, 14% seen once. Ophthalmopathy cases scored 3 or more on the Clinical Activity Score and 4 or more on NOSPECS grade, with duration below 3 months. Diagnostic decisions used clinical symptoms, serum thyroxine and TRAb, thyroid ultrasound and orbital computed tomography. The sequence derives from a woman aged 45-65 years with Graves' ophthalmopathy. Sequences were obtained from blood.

The CDR3 nucleotides read TGTGCCAGCAGTTTAGCGGACAGGGTGGGGCCCCAGCATTTT. Translation gives CASSLADRVGPQHF. J is TRBJ1-5 and V is TRBV27, with 8 bases fitting TRBD1. CDR1 and CDR2 from the germline V gene are MNHEY and SMNVEV (reference sequence). The CDR3 extends over 14 amino acids. Losses at the gene ends were 2 bases for V and 9 bases for J; bases not matched to a gene: 6.